Included here is one TCR beta chain sequence, with context. Its antigen is not known. The entry originates in a study of CD8+CD57+ T cells in acquired aplastic anemia. Study-level findings and limits: A significant difference in CD8+ Simpson's diversity between patients and controls was not found. Overlap between patients and controls comprised just under 30 CD8+ CDR3 sequences.

The patients chosen for sequencing had shown expansion of CD8+CD57+ cells (detected by flow cytometry). Every patient had severe acquired aplastic anemia. No patient had been given any therapy when blood was sampled. Profiling that covered TCR beta VDJ and CDR3 relied on genomic DNA as its template. TCRdb used MiXCR to reprocess the reads, holding one entry per CDR3 protein. The table has hundreds of thousands of distinct CDR3 sequences, about a third seen once. The TCR comes from a human donor with aplastic anemia. Sequencing was done on a sample of sorted CD4+, CD8+, or CD8+CD57+ T cells (not recorded which) from PBMCs.

The CDR3 bases are TGTGCCAGCAGCGTCCAAGCCTCCTACAATGAGCAGTTCTTC. Its protein is CASSVQASYNEQFF. This rearrangement joins TRBV9 to TRBJ2-1; unclear D gene. Deletions cut 2 bases from V and 0 bases from J, with 6 bases between. This CDR3 is 14 amino acids long. CDR1 is SGDLS and CDR2 is YYNGEE in the germline V gene.